The TCR beta chain described here comes from a study of glioma-infiltrating T cells. At the level of the study: Approximately 1 million peripheral T cells were targeted at about 4- to 10-fold coverage.

Details on this clonotype: No antigen is known for it. A read error may explain this, as a much larger clone is one base away.

Using RNA template, CDR3s of TCR alpha and beta were amplified with iRepertoire arm-PCR. Tissue mRNA or PBMC total RNA, about 90-400 ng, went into one-step reverse transcription and amplification. TCRdb used MiXCR to reprocess the multiplex PCR reads, holding one entry per CDR3 protein. The sample contains a few hundred thousand distinct CDR3 sequences, more than 35% of which appear only once. Study-level points and caveats: Signature shared blood CDR3 motifs were enriched in low-divergence and depleted in high-divergence patients. Above-expected tissue-blood divergence occurred in all gliomas, most in low-grade ones.

Looked up from germline, CDR1 is MDHEN and CDR2 is SYDVKM. CDR3 length: 13 amino acids. This clonotype was obtained from a human donor with low-grade glioma or glioblastoma, undergoing nonglioma brain surgery, or in good health (not recorded which). The sample was glioma tissue, nonneoplastic brain tissue, or PBMCs (not recorded which). V and J are TRBV28 and TRBJ2-3; D might be TRBD1 (5 bases). The CDR3 sequence: CASGLFRANTQYF. The CDR3 DNA reads TGTGCCAGCGGTTTATTCAGGGCTAATACGCAGTATTTT.